Following are 30 T cell receptor beta chains from one sample sequenced in a study of a mutant IDH1 vaccine in newly diagnosed glioma. This table comes from immunoSEQ multiplex PCR, and its TCRdb copy is limited to in-frame clones, with some not included. The repertoire holds around 54,000 clones, roughly 80% seen once, with 3% to 3.5% in the top ten. Antigens of these TCRs are unknown. Time point: week 47, end of study. The vaccine gave 300 ug of a 20-mer mutant IDH1 peptide subcutaneously per dose. The sample was PBMCs, taken from a glioma patient whose treatment included an IDH1 peptide vaccine. The receptors here all came from a woman aged 45 to 65 with glioma.

The DNA of the CDR3 is TGTGCCAGCAGCCAAGTCCGGCTCCCTCGTTACCCGTCTGGGGCCAACGTCCTGACTTTC. Protein: CASSQVRLPRYPSGANVLTF. This rearrangement joins TRBV14 to TRBJ2-6; D is unclear. V was pared by 1 base and J by 1 base, with 20 bases between. This CDR3 region has 20 residues. From germline, CDR1 is SGHDN and CDR2 FVKESK.

The V and J genes are TRBV5-1 and TRBJ2-3; 9 bases align to TRBD1. CDR3 length equals 14 residues. Germline CDR1 is SGHRS and CDR2 is YFSETQ. V was clipped by 3 bases and J by 5 bases; unmatched bases: 4. In nucleotides, the CDR3 is TGCGCCAGCAGCTGGGACAGGGCCTTAGATACGCAGTATTTT. It is translated as CASSWDRALDTQYF.

J is TRBJ2-2 and V is TRBV6-5; possibly TRBD1 for D (6 bases). V shed 7 bases and J shed 1 base, with 13 bases lying between them. This CDR3 is built from 15 residues. Germline CDR1 is MNHEY and CDR2 is SVGAGI. CDR3 nucleotide sequence: TGTGCCAGCACCCGCTCGACAGGGAACACCGGGGAGCTGTTTTTT. It specifies CASTRSTGNTGELFF.

The chain links TRBV7-9 to TRBJ1-4; 9 positions agree with TRBD1. V dropped 4 bases and J dropped 5; count of bases not matched to a gene: 8. CDR1 and CDR2 from the germline V gene are SEHNR and FQNEAQ (reference sequence). The CDR3 loop spans 16 amino acids. This CDR3 is CASSWDRETLNEKLFF. DNA of the CDR3: TGTGCCAGCAGCTGGGACAGGGAGACTTTAAATGAAAAACTGTTTTTT.

This rearrangement joins TRBV25-1 to TRBJ2-7; D gene uncertain. The CDR3 has 13 residues. CDR1 and CDR2 (germline): MGHDK, SYGVNS. Trimming took 5 bases from V and 0 from J, leaving 8 bases between them. Written as DNA, the CDR3 is TGTGCCAGCAGTTCGACCGTCTCCTACGAGCAGTACTTC. Protein sequence: CASSSTVSYEQYF.

The J gene is TRBJ1-2, the V gene TRBV6-5; possibly TRBD1 for D (5 bases). The CDR3 consists of 15 residues. Germline V lookup: CDR1 MNHEY, CDR2 SVGAGI. V lost 2 bases and J lost 4, with 14 bases in between. In DNA, the CDR3 is TGTGCCAGCAGTTACGAATTTCGAGGGGCCTATGGCTACACCTTC. It is translated as CASSYEFRGAYGYTF.

The genes are TRBV27 and TRBJ2-5; no definite D call. This CDR3 region has 15 residues. Germline-derived CDR1 and CDR2 are MNHEY and SMNVEV (reference sequence). The V end was cut by 5 bases, the J end by 5 bases, with 18 bases between. The CDR3 coding sequence is TGTGCCAGCAGTCTTTGGGCGAACGGAGTGGAGACCCAGTACTTC. Protein: CASSLWANGVETQYF.

This chain joins TRBV30 and TRBJ1-1; TRBD1 matches at 9 bases. V was pared by 2 bases and J by 8 bases, with 6 bases of the junction left unmatched. Germline loops: CDR1 GTSNPN, CDR2 SVGIG (reference sequence). The CDR3 totals 13 residues. CDR3 protein: CAWSTGGGAEAFF. In DNA, the CDR3 is TGTGCCTGGAGTACAGGGGGCGGGGCCGAAGCTTTCTTT.

The chain uses TRBV18 and TRBJ1-5, with a weak D call TRBD1 (5 bases). CDR1 and CDR2 (germline): KGHSH, LQKENI. V dropped 6 bases and J dropped 0 bases, with 9 bases sitting between them. This CDR3 spans 14 amino acids. The CDR3 DNA reads as TGTGCCAGCTCCGGGGGGGATAGCAATCAGCCCCAGCATTTT. Amino acids: CASSGGDSNQPQHF.

The rearrangement links TRBV2 to TRBJ2-5; D is possibly TRBD1 (6 bases). Germline assignment: CDR1 SNHLY and CDR2 FYNNEI. Trimming removed 3 bases at V and 2 bases at J, with 16 bases between. The CDR3 extends over 16 amino acids. CDR3 DNA: TGTGCCAGCAGTGATCTAAAGACAGGTCAACAAGAGACCCAGTACTTC. Its protein product is CASSDLKTGQQETQYF.

This clone has just one count. The rearrangement links TRBV7-2 to TRBJ1-2, with D perhaps matching TRBD1 (5 bases). CDR3 length: 16 amino acids. Germline CDR1 is SGHTA and CDR2 is FQGNSA. Trimming removed 4 bases from V and 0 bases from J, with 15 bases in between. CDR3 amino acids: CASSSRTGGPNYGYTF. CDR3 coding DNA: TGTGCCAGCAGCTCCCGAACGGGGGGACCTAACTATGGCTACACCTTC.

V and J are TRBV2 and TRBJ2-7, with 9 bases identical to TRBD2. Per germline, CDR1 SNHLY and CDR2 FYNNEI. Losses at the gene ends were 7 bases for V and 1 base for J; bases not matched to a gene: 8. The CDR3 has 15 residues. The CDR3 bases are TGTGCCAGCAATAGCGGGGGCGTGGGTTCCTACGAGCAGTACTTC. Translated, it gives CASNSGGVGSYEQYF.

The CDR3 here is CASSDGGGNSPLHF. The CDR3 DNA reads as TGTGCCAGCAGTGACGGGGGGGGAAATTCACCCCTCCACTTT. The chain combines TRBV2 with TRBJ1-6, with a weak D call TRBD1 (5 bases). The CDR3 runs to 14 residues. CDR1 SNHLY and CDR2 FYNNEI come from the germline V gene. V lost 3 bases, J lost 7 bases, and 10 bases lay in between.

The V call is TRBV10-3, the J call TRBJ1-1; a weak D match, TRBD1 (5 bases). Trimming removed 7 bases from V and 2 bases from J, with 17 bases in between. Germline CDR1 reads ENHRY; CDR2 reads SYGVKD. The CDR3 is 15 residues long. CDR3 DNA sequence: TGTGCCATCACCCTTGACCGGACACCCAACACTGAAGCTTTCTTT. It translates to CAITLDRTPNTEAFF.

The chain joins TRBV7-2 to TRBJ2-1, with D perhaps TRBD1 (5 bases). V lost 5 bases, J lost 10 bases, and 12 bases lay in between. The CDR3 consists of 12 residues. The germline CDR1 and CDR2 sequences are SGHTA and FQGNSA. CDR3 bases: TGTGCCAGCAGCAAGTCTTGGGGCGAGCAGTTCTTC. It specifies CASSKSWGEQFF.

The rearrangement uses TRBV5-1 and TRBJ2-3, with D maybe TRBD2 (5 bases). The CDR3 is made up of 14 amino acids. Trimming shortened V by 0 bases and J by 2 bases, and 7 bases separated the two germline ends. Germline CDR1 reads SGHRS; CDR2 reads YFSETQ. CDR3 coding DNA: TGCGCCAGCAGCTTGGGAGGGTACACAGATACGCAGTATTTT. Translation: CASSLGGYTDTQYF.

The chain recombines TRBV6-5 with TRBJ2-1, with 8 bases lining up with TRBD2. From germline, CDR1 is MNHEY and CDR2 SVGAGI. V lost 7 bases to trimming and J lost 0 bases; unmatched junction nucleotides: 5. The CDR3 contains 15 residues. The CDR3 region is CASNRGGSSYNEQFF. The DNA of the CDR3 is TGTGCCAGCAATCGGGGGGGGAGCTCCTACAATGAGCAGTTCTTC.

CDR3 nucleotides: TGTGCCAGCAGCTTGCCTGACAGGGGCGAGCAGTACTTC. It translates to CASSLPDRGEQYF. The J gene is TRBJ2-7, the V gene TRBV5-4; TRBD1 matches at 8 bases. The CDR3 contains 13 residues. Germline assignment: CDR1 SGHNT and CDR2 YYREEE (reference sequence). Trimming at V came to 1 base and at J to 6 bases, leaving 3 bases not matched to a gene.

This clone was found once. This chain connects TRBV7-9 to TRBJ2-3; 8 bases are shared with TRBD1. The CDR3 consists of 15 residues. Germline CDR1 and CDR2: SEHNR and FQNEAQ (reference sequence). Trimming cost V 5 bases and J 1 base; bases outside gene matches: 5. The DNA of the CDR3 is TGTGCCAGCAGCCGGACAGGGTTTGGCACAGATACGCAGTATTTT. Protein product: CASSRTGFGTDTQYF. The whole variable domain, remainder taken from reference TRBV7-9 and TRBJ2-3, is DTGVSQNPRHKITKRGQNVTFRCDPISEHNRLYWYRQTLGQGPEFLTYFQNEAQLEKSRLLSDRFSAERPKGSFSTLEIQRTEQGDSAMYLCASSRTGFGTDTQYFGPGTRLTVL.

V and J are TRBV5-1 and TRBJ2-7; the D gene is possibly TRBD2 (5 bases). The CDR3 has 13 residues. The germline gives CDR1 SGHRS, CDR2 YFSETQ. V lost 2 bases to trimming and J lost 6 bases, with 12 bases between them. CDR3 in DNA: TGCGCCAGCAGCTTTAGTTATGGAGGCGAGCAGTACTTC. It encodes CASSFSYGGEQYF.

The rearrangement links TRBV5-1 to TRBJ2-2; D is uncertain. This CDR3 is 12 amino acids long. Trimming left V 2 bases short and J 4 bases short, with 3 bases between. Looked up from germline, CDR1 is SGHRS and CDR2 is YFSETQ. CDR3 in amino acids: CASSFGTGELFF. In DNA form, the CDR3 reads TGCGCCAGCAGCTTCGGCACCGGGGAGCTGTTTTTT. The full variable domain, rest sourced from reference TRBV5-1 and TRBJ2-2, is KAGVTQTPRYLIKTRGQQVTLSCSPISGHRSVSWYQQTPGQGLQFLFEYFSETQRNKGNFPGRFSGRQFSNSRSEMNVSTLELGDSALYLCASSFGTGELFFGEGSRLTVL.

This clone was counted only a few times. This chain links TRBV7-9 with TRBJ1-1; D gene ambiguous. Germline CDR1 reads SEHNR; CDR2 reads FQNEAQ (reference sequence). The V gene lost 5 bases and the J gene lost 7 bases, with 8 bases spanning the gap. There are 11 residues in the CDR3. In DNA form, the CDR3 reads TGTGCCAGCAGCACAAAAATTGAAGCTTTCTTT. Translating it yields CASSTKIEAFF. Based on the CDR3 plus reference TRBV7-9 and TRBJ1-1, the full variable domain is DTGVSQNPRHKITKRGQNVTFRCDPISEHNRLYWYRQTLGQGPEFLTYFQNEAQLEKSRLLSDRFSAERPKGSFSTLEIQRTEQGDSAMYLCASSTKIEAFFGQGTRLTVV.

The V gene is TRBV7-8, the J gene TRBJ1-1; D might be TRBD1 (6 bases). V was cut by 3 bases and J by 2 bases, with 13 bases left in between. CDR3 length: 15 amino acids. Germline V CDR1 and CDR2: SGHVS, FQNEAQ. The CDR3 sequence: CASSFSGQSNTEAFF. CDR3 nucleotides: TGTGCCAGCAGCTTCTCCGGACAGAGCAACACTGAAGCTTTCTTT. Full variable domain (remainder filled in from reference TRBV7-8 and TRBJ1-1): GAGVSQSPRYKVAKRGQDVALRCDPISGHVSLFWYQQALGQGPEFLTYFQNEAQLDKSGLPSDRFFAERPEGSVSTLKIQRTQQEDSAVYLCASSFSGQSNTEAFFGQGTRLTVV.

This clone occurred a few times. This chain links TRBV7-3 with TRBJ1-6, with 7 positions matching TRBD1. CDR3 size: 14 residues. After removal of 6 bases from V and 10 bases from J, the junction contained 9 bases not matched to a gene. CDR1 SGHTA and CDR2 FQGTGA come from the germline V gene. The CDR3 protein is CASRPDREGSPLHF. The CDR3 bases are TGTGCCAGCAGACCCGACAGGGAGGGCTCACCCCTCCACTTT.

There are a few counts of this clone. The V and J genes are TRBV30 and TRBJ1-1, with 12 bases aligning to TRBD1. J lost 5 bases, V lost 4 bases, and 11 bases had no gene match. The CDR3 is 16 residues long. Germline V gene lookup returns CDR1 GTSNPN and CDR2 SVGIG (reference sequence). The CDR3 DNA reads TGTGCCTGGATCCCCAGGGACAGGGGGCGATGGACTGAAGCTTTCTTT. Its protein is CAWIPRDRGRWTEAFF.

This clone appeared once. The gene calls are TRBV9 and TRBJ2-7, with 10 bases identical to TRBD1. Germline values: CDR1 SGDLS, CDR2 YYNGEE. The CDR3 runs 17 residues. J was trimmed by 2 bases and V by 0 bases; bases with no gene match: 8. The CDR3 DNA follows: TGTGCCAGCAGCGTAGATGGCTCCGGGACAGGGGCCTACGAGCAGTACTTC. This codes for CASSVDGSGTGAYEQYF. The complete variable domain, with remaining parts taken from reference TRBV9 and TRBJ2-7, reads DSGVTQTPKHLITATGQRVTLRCSPRSGDLSVYWYQQSLDQGLQFLIQYYNGEERAKGNILERFSAQQFPDLHSELNLSSLELGDSALYFCASSVDGSGTGAYEQYFGPGTRLTVT.

This clone appeared a few times. The rearrangement joins TRBV5-5 to TRBJ2-7, with 9 bases lining up with TRBD1. Germline V gene sequence: CDR1 SGHKS, CDR2 YYEKEE (reference sequence). J was trimmed by 7 bases and V by 0 bases; bases with no gene match: 8. The CDR3 has 15 amino acids. The CDR3 protein is CASSLAQQGAGEQYF. CDR3 nucleotides: TGTGCCAGCAGCTTGGCCCAACAGGGGGCAGGAGAGCAGTACTTC.

This sequence joins TRBV10-2 and TRBJ1-6; D gene uncertain. The CDR3 has 15 residues. Deletions cut 5 bases from V and 5 bases from J, with 13 bases between. Germline V gene lookup returns CDR1 WSHSY and CDR2 SAAADI. This CDR3 reads CASSSRVGDNSPLHF. DNA for the CDR3: TGCGCCAGCAGTTCACGGGTCGGCGATAATTCACCCCTCCACTTT.

The V and J genes are TRBV9 and TRBJ2-3, with 10 bases that match TRBD2. The CDR3 is 16 amino acids. Germline-derived CDR1 and CDR2 are SGDLS and YYNGEE. The V segment lost 2 bases and the J segment 10 bases; nucleotides outside the gene matches: 13. The CDR3 DNA reads TGTGCCAGCAGCGTTGCTCCAGGGCTAGCGGGGGACCCGCAGTATTTT. This encodes CASSVAPGLAGDPQYF.

This rearrangement joins TRBV5-4 to TRBJ2-2; 11 bases line up with TRBD2. Germline V gene sequence: CDR1 SGHNT, CDR2 YYREEE (reference sequence). V shed 0 bases and J 8 bases; nucleotides not matched to a gene: 3. CDR3 length: 15 amino acids. CDR3 amino acids: CASSLGLAGTGELFF. In DNA, the CDR3 is TGTGCCAGCAGCTTGGGACTAGCGGGAACTGGGGAGCTGTTTTTT.